This T cell receptor beta chain comes out of a study of T cells in Graves' hyperthyroidism and ophthalmopathy. In this sample, this clonotype turned up many times. The CDR3 runs to 15 residues. CDR1 and CDR2 (germline): MNHNS, SASEGT. The J segment lost 0 bases and the V segment lost 6 bases, leaving 4 bases of the junction unmatched. TCR beta CDR3 region amplification was performed from RNA transcripts. Researchers ran a first-round RT-PCR on the TCR CDR3 using the HTBI primer set. MiXCR was run by TCRdb on the multiplex PCR reads, yielding one entry per CDR3 protein. The table records more than 500,000 distinct CDR3 sequences, 15% to 20% of them present only once.

The chain combines TRBV6-1 with TRBJ1-1; TRBD1 agrees at 10 bases. The receptor comes from a woman between 25 and 40 years old with Graves' ophthalmopathy. The specimen was blood. The CDR3 DNA follows: TGTGCCAGCAGCCGGGGACAGGGGCTGAACACTGAAGCTTTCTTT. Amino acids: CASSRGQGLNTEAFF.